The 21 T cell receptor beta chains given below trace back to one sample, sequenced in a study of tumor and adjacent non-tumor tissue in lung cancer. RNA was extracted from bulk tissue without any cell sorting. TCRbeta libraries were built with three rounds of nested PCR, modified from ARM-PCR. TCRdb re-called the multiplex PCR reads through MiXCR, storing one row per CDR3 protein. The sample includes about 68,000 distinct CDR3 sequences, 55% to 70% of them seen just once. Source material: lung tumor tissue. Receptor source: a man aged 50 or older with non-small cell lung cancer.

Concerning this clonotype: This may be a read error, as it is one base from a much larger clone. This sequence joins TRBV6-5 and TRBJ1-2; maybe TRBD1 (5 bases). The CDR3 sequence is 14 residues long. Trimming stripped 6 bases from V and 4 bases from J, with 15 bases between. CDR1 and CDR2 (germline): MNHEY, SVGAGI. CDR3 DNA: TGTGCCAGCAGACCCATCCCAGGGTTCTATGGCTACACCTTC. Its translation is CASRPIPGFYGYTF.

This clonotype was picked up many times. The chain has TRBV10-3 and TRBJ1-6, with D possibly matching TRBD1 (6 bases). The V end was cut by 2 bases, the J end by 10 bases, with 15 bases between. This CDR3 region has 15 residues. Germline loops: CDR1 ENHRY, CDR2 SYGVKD. The CDR3 sequence: CAISERQAGGSPLHF. In nucleotides, the CDR3 is TGTGCCATCAGTGAGAGACAGGCGGGGGGATCACCCCTCCACTTT.

As to this clonotype: This CDR3 is missing its conserved last phenylalanine or tryptophan, likely due to a read error. The CDR3 nucleotides are TGTGCCAGTAGTACCTGGGGCGATACGCAGTATTCT. Translated, it gives CASSTWGDTQYS. The rearrangement uses TRBV19 and TRBJ2-3; tentative D call: TRBD1 (5 bases). V was cut by 4 bases and J by 6 bases, with 8 bases left in between. CDR1 LNHDA and CDR2 SQIVND come from the germline V gene (reference sequence). The CDR3 consists of 12 residues.

This clonotype has only one observation. The conserved closing phenylalanine or tryptophan is absent in this CDR3, likely reflecting a read error. The DNA is omitted, as the CDR3 cannot be located on it reliably, and the CDR3 follows TCRdb's listing. V gene TRBV29-1 combines with J gene TRBJ2-7; TRBD2, the D gene given by the table, was not confirmed from the DNA. The CDR3 length equals 12 residues, ends included. Germline V gene lookup returns CDR1 SQVTM and CDR2 ANQGSEA. CDR3 protein: CSGGAGPYEQHL.

The chain links TRBV5-1 to TRBJ2-3; 12 bases agree with TRBD2. The CDR3 runs to 17 residues. The germline CDR1 and CDR2 sequences are SGHRS and YFSETQ. The trim removed 3 bases at V and 2 bases at J, leaving 7 bases unmatched. This CDR3 is CASSWALAGGPTDTQYF. The CDR3 DNA reads TGCGCCAGCAGCTGGGCTCTAGCGGGGGGGCCCACAGATACGCAGTATTTT.

The chain carries TRBV7-2 and TRBJ2-7; possible D gene TRBD2, 6 bases. The CDR3 contains 14 residues. Trimming took off 3 bases at V and 1 base at J, with 10 bases between the two ends. Germline CDR1 and CDR2: SGHTA and FQGNSA. The CDR3 loop reads CASSLSGTSYEQYF. The DNA of the CDR3 is TGTGCCAGCAGCTTGTCCGGGACTTCCTACGAGCAGTACTTC.

This clonotype was counted between two and nine times. The junction does not match germline at one end; this may be a read error. The chain combines TRBV29-1 with TRBJ2-7; 8 bases fit TRBD1. The CDR3 is 14 amino acids. Germline loops: CDR1 SQVTM, CDR2 ANQGSEA. CDR3 amino acids: CSVVTGTGFNEHYF. The CDR3 region has the DNA TGCAGTGTAGTTACCGGGACAGGCTTCAACGAGCATTACTTC.

There are many counts of this clonotype. V and J are TRBV5-1 and TRBJ2-3; maybe TRBD2 (6 bases). V lost 4 bases to trimming and J lost 2 bases, with 17 bases between them. Germline CDR1 is SGHRS and CDR2 is YFSETQ. This CDR3 region has 16 residues. The CDR3: CASSPVRDFYTDTQYF. CDR3 in DNA: TGCGCCAGCAGCCCCGTCCGGGACTTCTACACAGATACGCAGTATTTT. Drawing the rest from reference TRBV5-1 and TRBJ2-3, the complete variable domain is KAGVTQTPRYLIKTRGQQVTLSCSPISGHRSVSWYQQTPGQGLQFLFEYFSETQRNKGNFPGRFSGRQFSNSRSEMNVSTLELGDSALYLCASSPVRDFYTDTQYFGPGTRLTVL.

This clonotype appeared many times. The chain has TRBV10-3 and TRBJ1-2; TRBD1 agrees at 7 bases. With V trimmed by 3 bases and J by 8 bases, 6 bases remained unmatched. Germline V gives CDR1 ENHRY, CDR2 SYGVKD. CDR3 length: 13 amino acids. The CDR3 sequence is CAISEDRVEGYTF. CDR3 in DNA: TGTGCCATCAGTGAAGACAGGGTAGAGGGCTACACCTTC.

This clonotype appeared a single time. Relative to the germline gene, one junction end is altered; a read error may explain this. The rearrangement links TRBV20-1 to TRBJ1-5; TRBD1 aligns across 12 bases. CDR1 DFQATT and CDR2 SNEGSKA come from the germline V gene (reference sequence). The CDR3 spans 15 residues. The CDR3 sequence: CIARGGQGADQPQHF. CDR3 sequence (DNA): TGCATTGCTAGAGGGGGACAGGGGGCTGATCAGCCCCAGCATTTT.

This clonotype was recorded only once. Mismatch with germline at one junction end may stem from a read error. The J gene is TRBJ2-5, the V gene TRBV11-1, with 8 bases lining up with TRBD2. Germline CDR1 SGHAT, CDR2 FQDESV (reference sequence). The CDR3 extends over 16 amino acids. The CDR3 region has the DNA TGTGCCTGCAGCTCCTGGAGTAGCGGGGTACAAGGGACCCAGTACTTC. Its protein is CACSSWSSGVQGTQYF.

The gene calls are TRBV24-1 and TRBJ2-1; 13 nucleotides align to TRBD2. This CDR3 has 16 amino acids. The germline CDR1 and CDR2 sequences are KGHDR and SFDVKD. The V and J ends lost 4 bases and 13 bases, in that order; junction bases with no gene match: 12. CDR3 bases: TGTGCCACCAGTGACCGACTAGCGGGGGGTCAGAGTGATCAGTTCTTC. This translates into CATSDRLAGGQSDQFF.

This sequence joins TRBV5-6 and TRBJ1-1, with a tentative D call TRBD1 (5 bases). Germline assignment: CDR1 SGHDT and CDR2 YYEEEE. This CDR3 spans 18 amino acids. Trimming left V 5 bases short and J 0 bases short, with 23 bases between. The CDR3 region is CASSWAGSVPGLNTEAFF. The CDR3, as DNA: TGTGCCAGCAGTTGGGCAGGGTCGGTACCCGGGTTGAACACTGAAGCTTTCTTT.

A note on this clonotype: Sequence at one end of the junction differs from germline and may be a read error. CDR3 loop: CSTSVPSGLTDTQYF. DNA of the CDR3: TGCAGTACTAGCGTCCCTAGCGGGCTAACAGATACGCAGTATTTT. This chain joins TRBV20-1 and TRBJ2-3; TRBD2 matches 8 bases. Germline V CDR1 and CDR2: DFQATT, SNEGSKA (reference sequence). The CDR3 length is 15 residues.

This chain links TRBV6-1 with TRBJ2-1; either TRBD1 or TRBD2 may supply D (5 bases each). The CDR3 loop spans 14 amino acids. V was clipped by 10 bases and J by 2 bases, with 15 bases between them. Germline CDR1 is MNHNS and CDR2 is SASEGT. The DNA of the CDR3 is TGTGCCACCTACAGGACTTGGCCCTACAATGAGCAGTTCTTC. Its protein is CATYRTWPYNEQFF.

The gene calls are TRBV5-1 and TRBJ2-7; D is possibly TRBD2 (6 bases). Germline-derived CDR1 and CDR2 are SGHRS and YFSETQ. V was cut by 3 bases and J by 2 bases, with 15 bases left in between. The CDR3 has 15 residues. The CDR3 DNA sequence: TGCGCCAGCAGCTACCCGGTGGAGGGGCCCTACGAGCAGTACTTC. Translating gives CASSYPVEGPYEQYF. The whole variable domain, remainder taken from reference TRBV5-1 and TRBJ2-7, is KAGVTQTPRYLIKTRGQQVTLSCSPISGHRSVSWYQQTPGQGLQFLFEYFSETQRNKGNFPGRFSGRQFSNSRSEMNVSTLELGDSALYLCASSYPVEGPYEQYFGPGTRLTVT.

The chain uses TRBV5-4 and TRBJ2-4; 7 bases are a match to TRBD2. CDR3 length: 21 residues. J lost 3 bases, V lost 1 base, and 22 bases had no gene match. Per germline, CDR1 SGHNT and CDR2 YYREEE (reference sequence). Here the CDR3 reads CASSLPGLPVTFNVSKNIQYF. CDR3 in DNA: TGTGCCAGCAGCTTGCCGGGACTACCTGTTACTTTTAACGTTAGCAAAAACATTCAGTACTTC.

As concerns this clonotype: Because the CDR3 is missing its conserved closing phenylalanine or tryptophan, this is likely a read error. V is TRBV11-2 and J is TRBJ2-5; no definite D call. Germline assignment: CDR1 SGHAT and CDR2 FQNNGV. The CDR3 sequence is 12 residues long. V lost 3 bases and J 4 bases, leaving 6 bases between the germline ends. The CDR3 region has the DNA TGTGCCAGCAGCTTGGATATAGAGACCCAGTACTTG. Its translation is CASSLDIETQYL.

This clonotype has just a few counts. The chain carries TRBV30 and TRBJ1-3; D might be TRBD1 (6 bases). The CDR3 covers 15 residues. Germline lookup yields CDR1 GTSNPN and CDR2 SVGIG (reference sequence). V was cut by 3 bases and J by 0 bases, with 12 bases left in between. The DNA of the CDR3 is TGTGCCTGGAGCGCGGACAGTCTCTCTGGAAACACCATATATTTT. The encoded protein is CAWSADSLSGNTIYF.

Comments on this clonotype: Given a much more abundant clone one base away, this may be a read error. The DNA for the CDR3 is TGTGCCATCAGTGAGTCGATGGCAGGGACCTACAATGAGAAGTTCTTC. Amino acids: CAISESMAGTYNEKFF. The chain carries TRBV10-3 and TRBJ2-1; either TRBD1 or TRBD2 may fit D (5 bases each). Germline V gives CDR1 ENHRY, CDR2 SYGVKD. This CDR3 has 16 residues.

Concerning this clonotype: A much larger clone differs from this one at a single base, so this may be a read error. This chain joins TRBV2 and TRBJ1-6; D is undetermined. The germline V gene has CDR1 SNHLY and CDR2 FYNNEI. The CDR3 length is 13 residues. The chain's CDR3 is CASTLVGESHLHF. The CDR3, as DNA: TGTGCCAGCACCCTCGTCGGAGAGTCACACCTCCACTTT.